Below are 12 T cell receptor beta chains sequenced from a single sample in a study of memory CD8 T cells in hepatitis C reinfection. The assay was immunoSEQ multiplex PCR, and TCRdb's table has in-frame clones only and misses some. The sample yields about 43,000 clones, 80% to 90% seen once. As for time point: late/post reinfection, 12 to 24 weeks after detection. No in vitro expansion preceded TCR sequencing of the sorted cells. The sequenced material came from naive CD8+ T cells sorted from blood. These receptors all stem from a man aged 18 to 30 with hepatitis C virus infection.

This sequence joins TRBV18 and TRBJ1-4; TRBD1 matches at 9 bases. Per the germline V gene, CDR1 is KGHSH and CDR2 is LQKENI. This CDR3 comprises 16 residues. V was pared by 10 bases and J by 3 bases, with 12 bases of the junction left unmatched. The CDR3 DNA follows: TGTGCCACGGCCCGGACAGGGGCCAACTCTAATGAAAAACTGTTTTTT. As protein: CATARTGANSNEKLFF.

The chain has TRBV7-9 and TRBJ2-7; D is ambiguous. The ends were cut back, 3 bases at V and 3 bases at J, with 9 bases in the middle. The CDR3 has 13 amino acids. Germline lookup yields CDR1 SEHNR and CDR2 FQNEAQ (reference sequence). CDR3 sequence: CASSFINDYEQYV. In DNA, the CDR3 is TGTGCCAGCAGCTTTATTAACGACTACGAGCAGTACGTC.

The genes are TRBV25-1 and TRBJ1-4, with a possible D match to TRBD1 (5 bases). This CDR3 contains 15 residues. V lost 6 bases, J lost 3 bases, and 14 bases lay in between. Germline-derived CDR1 and CDR2 are MGHDK and SYGVNS. The CDR3 loop reads CASRPVGGANEKLFF. The CDR3 bases are TGTGCCAGCAGGCCCGTCGGGGGAGCTAATGAAAAACTGTTTTTT.

The chain recombines TRBV27 with TRBJ2-1, with D tentatively TRBD2 (5 bases). This CDR3 spans 16 amino acids. V lost 5 bases, J lost 2 bases, and 16 bases lay in between. Germline assignment: CDR1 MNHEY and CDR2 SMNVEV (reference sequence). The CDR3 coding sequence is TGTGCCAGCAGTCCGACCCCAAGCGGCGCCTACAATGAGCAGTTCTTC. It yields the protein CASSPTPSGAYNEQFF.

The chain uses TRBV7-2 and TRBJ2-3, with 11 bases fitting TRBD2. The germline CDR1 and CDR2 sequences are SGHTA and FQGNSA. This CDR3 spans 16 amino acids. V trimming: 5 bases; J trimming: 5 bases; junction bases outside the gene matches: 9. The DNA for the CDR3 is TGTGCCAGCAGCGAATATAGCGGGGGGGCAGGAGATACGCAGTATTTT. Protein product: CASSEYSGGAGDTQYF.

The chain combines TRBV4-1 with TRBJ2-2, with 7 bases matching TRBD2. V shed 2 bases, J shed 2 bases, and the junction held 2 bases outside the gene matches. The CDR3 spans 15 residues. Germline CDR1 is MGHRA and CDR2 is YSYEKL. CDR3 bases: TGCGCCAGCAGCCAACTAGCGGCAAACACCGGGGAGCTGTTTTTT. It is translated as CASSQLAANTGELFF.

The rearrangement links TRBV28 to TRBJ1-2; D might be TRBD1 (5 bases). The V gene's germline CDR1 is MDHEN and CDR2 SYDVKM. V dropped 5 bases and J dropped 6 bases, with 13 bases sitting between them. The CDR3 runs 13 residues. CDR3 protein: CASSPGALHGYTF. CDR3 in DNA: TGTGCCAGCAGTCCTGGGGCGTTGCATGGCTACACCTTC.

The chain has TRBV11-2 and TRBJ2-3; tentative D call: TRBD1 (6 bases). Trimming stripped 2 bases from V and 5 bases from J, with 11 bases between. Per the germline V gene, CDR1 is SGHAT and CDR2 is FQNNGV. The length of the CDR3 is 14 residues. The CDR3 bases are TGTGCCAGCAGCTTAAAACGGGACATAGATACGCAGTATTTT. As protein: CASSLKRDIDTQYF.

The chain joins TRBV19 to TRBJ2-1; no definite D call. Trimming removed 4 bases from V and 3 bases from J, with 7 bases in between. Germline V gives CDR1 LNHDA, CDR2 SQIVND (reference sequence). The CDR3 has 13 amino acids. In DNA, the CDR3 is TGTGCCAGTAGTACCTACCTCTACAATGAGCAGTTCTTC. It encodes CASSTYLYNEQFF. The full variable domain, its missing parts supplied by reference TRBV19 and TRBJ2-1, is DGGITQSPKYLFRKEGQNVTLSCEQNLNHDAMYWYRQDPGQGLRLIYYSQIVNDFQKGDIAEGYSVSREKKESFPLTVTSAQKNPTAFYLCASSTYLYNEQFFGPGTRLTVL.

The chain recombines TRBV6-5 with TRBJ2-7; D unresolved. V lost 7 bases and J 9 bases, leaving 25 bases between the germline ends. The germline gives CDR1 MNHEY, CDR2 SVGAGI. The CDR3 covers 15 residues. CDR3 coding DNA: TGTGCCAGCACTCTTGACGGAGTACTCTACGAGCGGCAGTACGTC. The encoded protein is CASTLDGVLYERQYV.

The chain combines TRBV28 with TRBJ2-2; tentatively, D is TRBD2 (5 bases). Germline CDR1 is MDHEN and CDR2 is SYDVKM. The CDR3 length is 15 residues. The germline V and J ends were trimmed by 3 bases and 4 bases, with 12 bases remaining between them. CDR3: CASSLGVPGTGELFF. In DNA, the CDR3 is TGTGCCAGCAGTTTGGGAGTACCGGGCACCGGGGAGCTGTTTTTT.

The chain links TRBV9 to TRBJ2-7; TRBD2 matches 8 bases. Germline lookup yields CDR1 SGDLS and CDR2 YYNGEE. Trimming took 0 bases from V and 3 from J; bases not matched to a gene: 5. CDR3 length: 15 amino acids. The CDR3 nucleotides read TGTGCCAGCAGCGTAGGTCGAGCGGGGGTCTACGAGCAGTACTTC. Protein: CASSVGRAGVYEQYF.